The 27 T cell receptor beta chains given below trace back to one sample, sequenced in a study of cytomegalovirus exposure and HLA in healthy donors. Amplification used 60 Vbeta primers and 13 Jbeta primers. Clones were read by immunoSEQ multiplex PCR, and TCRdb kept only the in-frame ones, dropping some. The sample has about 59,000 clones; roughly 80% are singletons. The specimen was PBMCs. These receptors all stem from a woman aged 40 to 50 in good health and CMV-seronegative.

The V and J genes are TRBV28 and TRBJ2-6, with TRBD1 matching 9 bases. Germline V gene data show CDR1 as MDHEN and CDR2 as SYDVKM. The CDR3 has 17 amino acids. With 6 bases clipped from V and 4 bases from J, the junction kept 10 bases outside the gene matches. For the CDR3, the DNA is TGTGCCAGCAGCTCGGGACAGGGAGCAGGGGGGGCCAACGTCCTGACTTTC. Amino acid sequence: CASSSGQGAGGANVLTF.

This clone showed up just once. J is TRBJ1-1 and V is TRBV28; 8 bases line up with TRBD1. Germline V gene sequence: CDR1 MDHEN, CDR2 SYDVKM. V lost 2 bases, J lost 5 bases, and 1 base stayed unmatched. The CDR3 length is 13 residues. DNA for the CDR3: TGTGCCAGCAGTTTACAGGGGGCTACTGAAGCTTTCTTT. Translating gives CASSLQGATEAFF.

CDR3 sequence (DNA): TGTGCCAGCAGCAACGTCGGGACAGGCGTTAGCTCCTACAATGAGCAGTTCTTC. It encodes CASSNVGTGVSSYNEQFF. This sequence joins TRBV5-4 and TRBJ2-1, with TRBD1 matching over 8 bases. Germline V CDR1 and CDR2: SGHNT, YYREEE (reference sequence). Trimming removed 4 bases from V and 0 bases from J; junction bases left unmatched: 12. The CDR3 has 18 amino acids.

This clone was seen a few times. The V gene is TRBV28, the J gene TRBJ1-5; no firm D call. Deletions cut 2 bases from V and 3 bases from J, with 5 bases between. CDR1 and CDR2 from the germline V gene are MDHEN and SYDVKM. This CDR3 comprises 13 residues. The DNA for the CDR3 is TGTGCCAGCAGTTTACACACCAATCAGCCCCAGCATTTT. Its translation is CASSLHTNQPQHF.

The chain couples TRBV18 to TRBJ1-4, with TRBD1 identical over 7 bases. CDR1 and CDR2 from the germline V gene are KGHSH and LQKENI. V shed 6 bases, J shed 6 bases, and the junction held 4 bases outside the gene matches. This CDR3 has 13 amino acids. CDR3: CASSPDRDEKLFF. CDR3 nucleotides: TGTGCCAGCTCCCCAGACAGGGATGAAAAACTGTTTTTT.

The chain recombines TRBV29-1 with TRBJ2-3; 10 bases are shared with TRBD2. With 3 bases clipped from V and 0 bases from J, the junction kept 3 bases outside the gene matches. Germline CDR1 SQVTM, CDR2 ANQGSEA. The CDR3 covers 15 residues. The CDR3 spells CSVDWTSGSTDTQYF. CDR3 in DNA: TGCAGCGTTGACTGGACTAGCGGTAGCACAGATACGCAGTATTTT.

The J gene is TRBJ1-4, the V gene TRBV27, with unresolved D. This CDR3 has 11 amino acids. Per germline, CDR1 MNHEY and CDR2 SMNVEV (reference sequence). The germline V and J ends were trimmed by 5 bases and 7 bases, with 5 bases remaining between them. This chain's CDR3 is CASSRGEKLFF. As DNA, the CDR3 is TGTGCCAGCAGTCGAGGTGAAAAACTGTTTTTT.

CDR3 sequence reads: CASSPTPTSGRPRDTQYF. The CDR3 nucleotides are TGTGCCAGCAGCCCTACCCCGACTAGCGGGAGGCCTCGGGATACGCAGTATTTT. The V call is TRBV5-4, the J call TRBJ2-3; 13 positions agree with TRBD2. The CDR3 length is 18 residues. CDR1 SGHNT and CDR2 YYREEE come from the germline V gene (reference sequence). V lost 4 bases, J lost 6 bases, and 14 bases stayed unmatched.

The V and J genes are TRBV5-8 and TRBJ2-7; no firm D call. CDR1 and CDR2 from the germline V gene are SGHTS and YDEGEE. The CDR3 extends over 15 amino acids. V shed 2 bases and J shed 1 base, with 13 bases lying between them. The CDR3 loop is CASSFYEVRSYEQYF. In nucleotides, the CDR3 is TGTGCCAGCAGCTTTTACGAGGTCAGATCCTACGAGCAGTACTTC.

The V and J genes are TRBV2 and TRBJ1-1, with 8 bases identical to TRBD1. This CDR3 is built from 17 residues. The germline V gene encodes CDR1 SNHLY and CDR2 FYNNEI. The V gene end was trimmed by 4 bases and the J gene end by 2 bases; junction bases not matched to a gene: 12. For the CDR3, the DNA is TGTGCCAGCAGTGTCCTTGGACAGGGCAATCCCAACACTGAAGCTTTCTTT. Translation: CASSVLGQGNPNTEAFF.

A single count supports this clone. The rearrangement links TRBV6-5 to TRBJ1-1; D may be TRBD1 (6 bases). The germline V gene has CDR1 MNHEY and CDR2 SVGAGI. The CDR3 runs to 11 residues. V lost 5 bases to trimming and J lost 7 bases, with 8 bases between them. DNA of the CDR3: TGTGCCAGCAGTGTACAGGGTGAAGCTTTCTTT. As protein: CASSVQGEAFF.

This clone has more than one count but fewer than ten. This chain joins TRBV6-5 and TRBJ2-7; 10 bases match TRBD2. V was pared by 5 bases and J by 0 bases, with 1 base of the junction left unmatched. The V gene's germline CDR1 is MNHEY and CDR2 SVGAGI. This CDR3 is 14 amino acids long. CDR3 loop: CASSGLAVSYEQYF. The CDR3 DNA reads as TGTGCCAGCAGTGGACTAGCGGTCTCCTACGAGCAGTACTTC.

This chain joins TRBV28 and TRBJ1-5, with D unresolved. This CDR3 has 15 amino acids. V lost 2 bases, J lost 4 bases, and 12 bases lay in between. Looked up from germline, CDR1 is MDHEN and CDR2 is SYDVKM. CDR3 DNA: TGTGCCAGCAGTTTACCGTTACTAGCTAATCAGCCCCAGCATTTT. Its translation: CASSLPLLANQPQHF.

CDR3 nucleotides: TGTGCCAGCAGCGCCCGGACTAGCGGGAGCACCTACGAGCAGTACTTC. It is translated as CASSARTSGSTYEQYF. The V call is TRBV7-9, the J call TRBJ2-7, with 13 positions matching TRBD2. The CDR3 runs 16 residues. The germline V gene has CDR1 SEHNR and CDR2 FQNEAQ (reference sequence). V gave up 5 bases and J gave up 2 bases; unmatched junction bases: 6.

The genes are TRBV4-2 and TRBJ2-5, with TRBD1 as a possible D gene (6 bases). This CDR3 is built from 15 residues. Trimming stripped 1 base from V and 5 bases from J, with 14 bases between. The germline V gene encodes CDR1 LGHNA and CDR2 YNFKEQ. CDR3 sequence: CASSQGGQGQETQYF. DNA of the CDR3: TGTGCCAGCAGCCAAGGGGGTCAGGGGCAGGAGACCCAGTACTTC.

The rearrangement links TRBV27 to TRBJ1-5; D uncertain. V was cut by 6 bases and J by 4 bases, with 10 bases left in between. The CDR3 loop spans 13 amino acids. Germline V CDR1 and CDR2: MNHEY, SMNVEV (reference sequence). DNA for the CDR3: TGTGCCAGCAGCCCTATACCAAATCAGCCCCAGCATTTT. Protein product: CASSPIPNQPQHF.

V is TRBV6-1 and J is TRBJ2-1, with D tentatively TRBD2 (6 bases). V lost 2 bases, J lost 9 bases, and 11 bases lay in between. The V gene's germline CDR1 is MNHNS and CDR2 SASEGT. CDR3 size: 13 residues. DNA for the CDR3: TGTGCCAGCAGTGAAACTAGCAGGAGTGAGCAGTTCTTC. It is translated as CASSETSRSEQFF.

V usage is TRBV28 and J usage is TRBJ2-1; 8 positions match TRBD1. The V gene's germline CDR1 is MDHEN and CDR2 SYDVKM. V was clipped by 6 bases and J by 6 bases; unmatched bases: 7. The CDR3 sequence is 14 residues long. The CDR3 reads CASSPGGTGNEQFF. The CDR3, as DNA: TGTGCCAGCAGCCCAGGGGGCACGGGCAATGAGCAGTTCTTC.

The chain links TRBV10-3 to TRBJ1-4; TRBD1 agrees at 10 bases. CDR1 and CDR2 (germline): ENHRY, SYGVKD. V dropped 7 bases and J dropped 5; count of bases not matched to a gene: 1. The CDR3 totals 13 residues. CDR3 nucleotide sequence: TGTGCCATCAAGGGACAGGGGAATGAAAAACTGTTTTTT. This gives the protein CAIKGQGNEKLFF.

This clone has a single count. V and J are TRBV5-1 and TRBJ1-3; D is uncertain. The germline V and J ends were trimmed by 3 bases and 2 bases, with 6 bases remaining between them. Germline loops: CDR1 SGHRS, CDR2 YFSETQ. The CDR3 runs 13 residues. CDR3 nucleotide sequence: TGCGCCAGCAGCTCCGGGGCTGGAAACACCATATATTTT. Its translation is CASSSGAGNTIYF.

This rearrangement joins TRBV18 to TRBJ1-1; D is ambiguous. Between the trimmed V and J ends, which lost 3 bases and 4 bases, there was a span of 9 bases. The CDR3 extends over 13 amino acids. The germline V gene has CDR1 KGHSH and CDR2 LQKENI. The DNA for the CDR3 is TGTGCCAGCTCACCCTACCCGTTCACTGAAGCTTTCTTT. Encoded protein: CASSPYPFTEAFF.

The gene calls are TRBV29-1 and TRBJ2-3; 7 nucleotides line up with TRBD2. Germline V lookup: CDR1 SQVTM, CDR2 ANQGSEA. The CDR3 spans 14 residues. V was clipped by 6 bases and J by 9 bases; unmatched bases: 15. The CDR3 DNA reads as TGCAGCGTGGGGGAACAGCGGGAAATCGGGACGCAGTATTTT. Encoded protein: CSVGEQREIGTQYF.

The V call is TRBV6-1, the J call TRBJ2-1; possibly TRBD1 for D (6 bases). The CDR3 is made up of 13 amino acids. Per germline, CDR1 MNHNS and CDR2 SASEGT. V lost 3 bases to trimming and J lost 10 bases, with 13 bases between them. The CDR3 DNA is TGTGCCAGCAGTGAGGAGAACAGGGTAGAGCAGTTCTTC. This encodes CASSEENRVEQFF.

The chain couples TRBV27 to TRBJ2-1; the match to TRBD2 covers 8 bases. V trimming: 6 bases; J trimming: 7 bases; junction bases outside the gene matches: 8. Germline CDR1 and CDR2: MNHEY and SMNVEV (reference sequence). This CDR3 has 14 residues. DNA for the CDR3: TGTGCCAGCAGCCCAAGACTAGCGAAGAATGAGCAGTTCTTC. The encoded protein is CASSPRLAKNEQFF.

This chain uses TRBV9 with TRBJ1-1; 7 bases fit TRBD1. The CDR3 has 16 residues. Germline CDR1 SGDLS, CDR2 YYNGEE. Trimming took 0 bases from V and 4 from J; bases not matched to a gene: 9. The CDR3 DNA reads TGTGCCAGCAGCGTAGGAACCCGACAGGGCAGCACTGAAGCTTTCTTT. Protein product: CASSVGTRQGSTEAFF. Drawing the rest from reference TRBV9 and TRBJ1-1, the complete variable domain is DSGVTQTPKHLITATGQRVTLRCSPRSGDLSVYWYQQSLDQGLQFLIQYYNGEERAKGNILERFSAQQFPDLHSELNLSSLELGDSALYFCASSVGTRQGSTEAFFGQGTRLTVV.

This clone was picked up a small number of times. This chain links TRBV6-1 with TRBJ1-5; no clear D gene. V was cut by 6 bases and J by 3 bases, with 12 bases left in between. The V gene's germline CDR1 is MNHNS and CDR2 SASEGT. The CDR3 has 14 residues. CDR3 amino acids: CASRNGSLNQPQHF. The CDR3 DNA follows: TGTGCCAGCAGGAACGGGTCTCTCAATCAGCCCCAGCATTTT.

This clone appeared once. V is TRBV29-1 and J is TRBJ1-4; D is ambiguous. The germline gives CDR1 SQVTM, CDR2 ANQGSEA. Trimming stripped 4 bases from V and 10 bases from J, with 16 bases between. The CDR3 contains 13 residues. The CDR3 is CSVASSSLRKLFF. The DNA of the CDR3 is TGCAGCGTTGCGTCGTCCTCATTGCGAAAACTGTTTTTT. The full variable domain, completed using reference TRBV29-1 and TRBJ1-4, is SAVISQKPSRDICQRGTSLTIQCQVDSQVTMMFWYRQQPGQSLTLIATANQGSEATYESGFVIDKFPISRPNLTFSTLTVSNMSPEDSSIYLCSVASSSLRKLFFGSGTQLSVL.